This entry lists 21 T cell receptor beta chains sequenced from one sample in a study of CD8 T cells in Susac syndrome. Random hexamers served to reverse transcribe about 0.5 to 1 ug RNA. Each CDR3 protein gets one entry after TCRdb re-called the immunoSEQ multiplex PCR reads with MiXCR. The table includes about 52,000 distinct CDR3 sequences, approximately 93% detected once. Specimen: CD8+ T cells from PBMCs. These receptors were obtained from a human donor with multiple sclerosis.

This clonotype was recorded once. The chain links TRBV13 to TRBJ2-3, with a tentative D call TRBD2 (5 bases). CDR1 and CDR2 (germline): PRHDT, FYEKMQ (reference sequence). V gave up 0 bases and J gave up 0 bases, with 10 bases separating them. CDR3 size: 16 residues. The CDR3, as DNA: TGTGCCAGCAGCTTAGGTCCGGGGTCTAGCACAGATACGCAGTATTTT. The encoded protein is CASSLGPGSSTDTQYF.

The chain carries TRBV4-3 and TRBJ1-1, with no clear D. With 3 bases removed from V and 3 bases from J, the gap between germline ends came to 11 bases. CDR1 is LGHNA and CDR2 is YSLEER in the germline V gene. The length of the CDR3 is 14 residues. The CDR3 is CASSQGGSDTEAFF. In DNA, the CDR3 is TGCGCCAGCAGCCAGGGAGGGTCCGACACTGAAGCTTTCTTT.

This clonotype was seen once. This rearrangement joins TRBV4-1 to TRBJ2-3; D unresolved. Germline values: CDR1 MGHRA, CDR2 YSYEKL. Between the trimmed V and J ends, which lost 0 bases and 4 bases, there was a span of 17 bases. The CDR3 has 17 residues. The CDR3 coding sequence is TGCGCCAGCAGCCAAGATCTTATCGACACCGAGGCAGATACGCAGTATTTT. Translating it yields CASSQDLIDTEADTQYF.

The V and J genes are TRBV7-2 and TRBJ2-5; TRBD2 matches at 7 bases. Trimming removed 1 base from V and 5 bases from J; junction bases left unmatched: 19. The CDR3 totals 19 residues. In germline, CDR1 is SGHTA, CDR2 FQGNSA. The chain's CDR3 is CASSLEVLADLRSRETQYF. The CDR3, as DNA: TGTGCCAGCAGCTTAGAGGTTCTAGCGGACCTCCGATCTCGGGAGACCCAGTACTTC.

This chain uses TRBV6-1 with TRBJ2-7; the match to TRBD1 covers 10 bases. This CDR3 comprises 16 residues. The ends lost 4 bases at V and 7 bases at J; junction bases unmatched: 13. Germline V gives CDR1 MNHNS, CDR2 SASEGT. CDR3 residues: CASSARPGTGETEQYF. The CDR3 nucleotides are TGTGCCAGCAGTGCCCGGCCAGGGACAGGGGAGACGGAGCAGTACTTC.

The CDR3 bases are TGCAGCGCTCTAACTGGAAACACCATATATTTT. Translated, it gives CSALTGNTIYF. This chain connects TRBV29-1 to TRBJ1-3; D gene ambiguous. Per germline, CDR1 SQVTM and CDR2 ANQGSEA. Trimming cost V 7 bases and J 2 bases, with 6 bases left between them. The CDR3 covers 11 residues. The whole variable domain, remainder taken from reference TRBV29-1 and TRBJ1-3, is SAVISQKPSRDICQRGTSLTIQCQVDSQVTMMFWYRQQPGQSLTLIATANQGSEATYESGFVIDKFPISRPNLTFSTLTVSNMSPEDSSIYLCSALTGNTIYFGEGSWLTVV.

V is TRBV7-2 and J is TRBJ1-1, with TRBD1 as a possible D gene (5 bases). The V and J ends lost 0 bases and 1 base respectively, with 15 bases between them. The CDR3 totals 17 residues. Germline CDR1 SGHTA, CDR2 FQGNSA. The CDR3 loop reads CASSLAPAGGSNTEAFF. The CDR3 DNA reads as TGTGCCAGCAGCTTAGCCCCTGCCGGGGGATCGAACACTGAAGCTTTCTTT.

This chain connects TRBV4-3 to TRBJ2-5; 7 bases match TRBD1. Trimming removed 0 bases from V and 4 bases from J; junction bases left unmatched: 5. Germline V gene sequence: CDR1 LGHNA, CDR2 YSLEER. The CDR3 sequence is 15 residues long. CDR3 coding DNA: TGCGCCAGCAGCCAAGATGGGACAGATCTAGAGACCCAGTACTTC. Translating gives CASSQDGTDLETQYF.

This chain joins TRBV13 and TRBJ1-1; D possibly corresponds to TRBD1 (6 bases). Looked up from germline, CDR1 is PRHDT and CDR2 is FYEKMQ (reference sequence). Trimming removed 3 bases at V and 7 bases at J, with 12 bases between. This CDR3 region has 13 residues. The chain's CDR3 is CASSFLGGGEAFF. CDR3 bases: TGTGCCAGCAGCTTCCTAGGGGGGGGTGAAGCTTTCTTT.

This rearrangement joins TRBV27 to TRBJ1-2, with 8 bases that match TRBD1. J gave up 3 bases and V 9 bases, and 9 bases lay outside the gene matches. This CDR3 comprises 14 residues. Germline V gene lookup returns CDR1 MNHEY and CDR2 SMNVEV (reference sequence). The CDR3 loop is CASNPGQGYYGYTF. In DNA form, the CDR3 reads TGTGCCAGTAATCCAGGACAGGGCTACTATGGCTACACCTTC.

This chain links TRBV25-1 with TRBJ1-2; unclear D gene. The length of the CDR3 is 13 residues. V gave up 2 bases and J gave up 4 bases, with 8 bases separating them. Germline V CDR1 and CDR2: MGHDK, SYGVNS. This CDR3 reads CASSEAGSYGYTF. The CDR3 bases are TGTGCCAGCAGTGAAGCGGGCAGCTATGGCTACACCTTC.

V and J are TRBV3-1 and TRBJ2-1; 9 bases are shared with TRBD1. Germline V gene lookup returns CDR1 LGHDT and CDR2 YNNKEL (reference sequence). This CDR3 spans 16 amino acids. V lost 5 bases to trimming and J lost 9 bases; unmatched junction nucleotides: 14. The CDR3 DNA reads TGTGCCAGCAGCTCTTTCGCCGGGACAGGGTTGGGTGAGCAGTTCTTC. It is translated as CASSSFAGTGLGEQFF.

This clonotype was recorded once. This sequence joins TRBV2 and TRBJ2-5; D call uncertain. Germline CDR1 SNHLY, CDR2 FYNNEI. The CDR3 sequence is 13 residues long. V shed 2 bases and J shed 2 bases, with 6 bases lying between them. The CDR3 protein is CASSEPRQETQYF. The DNA of the CDR3 is TGTGCCAGCAGTGAACCCAGGCAAGAGACCCAGTACTTC.

The chain recombines TRBV6-1 with TRBJ2-7; D remains ambiguous. V was trimmed by 1 base and J by 2 bases, leaving 9 bases between them. Germline CDR1 reads MNHNS; CDR2 reads SASEGT. The CDR3 has 14 amino acids. The CDR3 coding sequence is TGTGCCAGCAGTGAAGGACCCCGGACCTACGAGCAGTACTTC. It translates to CASSEGPRTYEQYF.

The chain is built from TRBV20-1 and TRBJ2-2; TRBD1 matches 9 bases. The trim removed 2 bases at V and 4 bases at J, leaving 8 bases unmatched. The length of the CDR3 is 16 residues. Germline V lookup: CDR1 DFQATT, CDR2 SNEGSKA (reference sequence). This chain's CDR3 is CSARTRTGVVTGELFF. The CDR3, as DNA: TGCAGTGCTAGAACAAGGACAGGGGTTGTCACCGGGGAGCTGTTTTTT.

This clonotype has only one observation. This chain joins TRBV12-3 or TRBV12-4 and TRBJ1-1, with a possible D match to TRBD1 (6 bases). V lost 5 bases to trimming and J lost 1 base, with 11 bases between them. The CDR3 has 14 residues. The CDR3 sequence is CASSPTTGNTEAFF. CDR3 in DNA: TGTGCCAGCAGTCCGACGACAGGGAACACTGAAGCTTTCTTT.

CDR3: CASSQHNLGGNTIYF. The CDR3 DNA follows: TGCGCCAGCAGCCAGCATAACTTGGGTGGAAACACCATATATTTT. The chain is built from TRBV4-1 and TRBJ1-3; D call uncertain. Germline CDR1 is MGHRA and CDR2 is YSYEKL. The CDR3 runs to 15 residues. V gave up 3 bases and J gave up 3 bases, with 12 bases separating them.

The CDR3 region is CASESGAGGELFF. The CDR3 bases are TGTGCCAGCGAGTCAGGGGCCGGAGGGGAGCTGTTTTTT. The chain recombines TRBV9 with TRBJ2-2; D perhaps matches TRBD1 (6 bases). The CDR3 loop spans 13 amino acids. V gave up 7 bases and J gave up 8 bases, with 15 bases separating them. CDR1 is SGDLS, CDR2 YYNGEE, per germline.

The V gene is TRBV5-1, the J gene TRBJ1-2; weak D call: TRBD1 (5 bases). The length of the CDR3 is 14 residues. V gave up 5 bases and J gave up 5 bases, with 16 bases separating them. Germline CDR1 and CDR2: SGHRS and YFSETQ. CDR3 DNA: TGCGCCAGCAGGGCGAGCCGGGGACCATATGGCTACACCTTC. This gives the protein CASRASRGPYGYTF.

The rearrangement links TRBV7-8 to TRBJ1-1; the D gene is possibly TRBD1 (5 bases). V was cut by 4 bases and J by 0 bases, with 24 bases left in between. Germline V gene sequence: CDR1 SGHVS, CDR2 FQNEAQ. This CDR3 region has 19 residues. In DNA form, the CDR3 reads TGTGCCAGCAGCTCTTCGACTAGGGGCCCTGAACAGATGAACACTGAAGCTTTCTTT. This translates into CASSSSTRGPEQMNTEAFF.

This clonotype appeared a few times. The CDR3 sequence: CASSLAPDIQYF. The CDR3 coding sequence is TGTGCCAGCAGCCTCGCCCCCGACATTCAGTACTTC. This sequence joins TRBV7-9 and TRBJ2-4; D call uncertain. Germline V gene lookup returns CDR1 SEHNR and CDR2 FQNEAQ (reference sequence). With 5 bases removed from V and 8 bases from J, the gap between germline ends came to 10 bases. The CDR3 runs to 12 residues. Supplemented by reference TRBV7-9 and TRBJ2-4, the full variable domain reads DTGVSQNPRHKITKRGQNVTFRCDPISEHNRLYWYRQTLGQGPEFLTYFQNEAQLEKSRLLSDRFSAERPKGSFSTLEIQRTEQGDSAMYLCASSLAPDIQYFGAGTRLSVL.